Listed below are T cell receptor beta chains from one sample, sequenced in a study of radiation and T cells in renal cell carcinoma. TCRdb's table, derived via immunoSEQ multiplex PCR, lists solely in-frame clones and lacks some. The sample has approximately 120,000 clones, about four fifths seen once. Sequencing was performed on blood, taken from a patient whose treatment included radiotherapy and nephrectomy. These receptors were obtained from a woman aged 55-70 years with renal cell carcinoma. Both conserved end residues are part of each CDR3. Fields, in order: CDR3 protein, CDR3 DNA, clone size, V gene, D gene, J gene. A D gene is named only where the DNA matches it firmly. Not all rows give a size; the values are once, few, many and, for expanded clones, a class.

CDR3 protein: CASSRRPGTGGNTEAFF; CDR3 DNA: TGTGCCAGTAGTAGACGTCCCGGGACAGGGGGTAACACTGAAGCTTTCTTT; clone size: NA; V gene: TRBV19; D gene: TRBD1; J gene: TRBJ1-1
CDR3 protein: CASSPKTAYEQYF; CDR3 DNA: TGTGCCAGCAGCCCCAAGACAGCTTACGAGCAGTACTTC; clone size: NA; V gene: TRBV7-9; D gene: NA; J gene: TRBJ2-7
CDR3 protein: CASSVGTWKDEQYF; CDR3 DNA: TGTGCCAGCAGCGTAGGGACATGGAAGGACGAGCAGTACTTC; clone size: NA; V gene: TRBV9; D gene: NA; J gene: TRBJ2-7
CDR3 protein: CASRSGGKGVQPQHF; CDR3 DNA: TGTGCCAGCAGGTCCGGCGGAAAGGGGGTGCAGCCCCAGCATTTT; clone size: NA; V gene: TRBV27; D gene: NA; J gene: TRBJ1-5
CDR3 protein: CASRPRLAGDREQYF; CDR3 DNA: TGTGCCAGCAGGCCGCGGCTAGCGGGAGATCGCGAGCAGTACTTC; clone size: NA; V gene: TRBV2; D gene: TRBD2; J gene: TRBJ2-7
CDR3 protein: CASSFEQGMAEKLFF; CDR3 DNA: TGTGCCAGCAGCTTCGAACAGGGGATGGCGGAAAAACTGTTTTTT; clone size: NA; V gene: TRBV2; D gene: TRBD1; J gene: TRBJ1-4
CDR3 protein: CASGVTGTGSYEQYF; CDR3 DNA: TGTGCCAGCGGGGTAACCGGGACAGGGTCCTACGAGCAGTACTTC; clone size: NA; V gene: TRBV21-1; D gene: NA; J gene: TRBJ2-7
CDR3 protein: CASSFTGTGSRSNEKLFF; CDR3 DNA: TGTGCCAGCAGTTTCACCGGGACAGGGAGCCGAAGTAATGAAAAACTGTTTTTT; clone size: NA; V gene: TRBV27; D gene: TRBD1; J gene: TRBJ1-4
CDR3 protein: CASSSTGNSPLHF; CDR3 DNA: TGTGCCAGCAGTTCCACGGGTAATTCACCCCTCCACTTT; clone size: NA; V gene: TRBV6-6; D gene: NA; J gene: TRBJ1-6
CDR3 protein: CASQKTSTDTQYF; CDR3 DNA: TGTGCCAGCCAGAAGACTTCCACAGATACGCAGTATTTT; clone size: once; V gene: TRBV21-1; D gene: NA; J gene: TRBJ2-3
CDR3 protein: CASSSPTSGGVREQYF; CDR3 DNA: TGTGCCAGCAGCTCGCCGACTAGCGGAGGCGTGCGGGAGCAGTACTTC; clone size: NA; V gene: TRBV7-2; D gene: TRBD2; J gene: TRBJ2-7
CDR3 protein: CASSLDGTAIDEQFF; CDR3 DNA: TGCGCCAGCAGCTTGGACGGGACAGCAATCGATGAGCAGTTCTTC; clone size: NA; V gene: TRBV5-1; D gene: TRBD1; J gene: TRBJ2-1
CDR3 protein: CASSQASGTYEQYF; CDR3 DNA: TGCGCCAGCAGCCAAGCTAGCGGGACCTACGAGCAGTACTTC; clone size: NA; V gene: TRBV4-3; D gene: TRBD2; J gene: TRBJ2-7
CDR3 protein: CASSFYGGGESDTQYF; CDR3 DNA: TGTGCCAGCAGCTTTTACGGCGGGGGCGAGTCAGATACGCAGTATTTT; clone size: NA; V gene: TRBV7-9; D gene: NA; J gene: TRBJ2-3